This T cell receptor (beta chain) was captured in a study of cytomegalovirus exposure and HLA in healthy donors. The study, taken as a whole, reports: A previous analysis found most TCR beta V segments productive roughly 90% or roughly 30% of the time. For most subjects, TCR beta sequences were reported to predict HLA-A and HLA-B alleles with accuracy. There were 150 to 200 TCR beta chains listed as cytomegalovirus-associated.

The germline gives CDR1 SGHDT, CDR2 YYEEEE. The V and J ends lost 0 bases and 0 bases respectively, with 7 bases between them. The CDR3 sequence is 15 residues long. Both 60 Vbeta primers and 13 Jbeta primers went into the PCR. In the authors' workflow: Roughly 11 million shared chains were among the approximately 76 million unique TCR beta chains that a later analysis counted. Here immunoSEQ multiplex PCR was the method, and the copy in TCRdb shows in-frame clones only, minus some. The V and J calls and clone size are taken from that table; D and trimming were inferred from the DNA. The repertoire has 100,000 to 150,000 clones, over 9.5% of them found once; the top ten carry roughly 4.2%. This clone was observed a few times. Its target is unknown. The same CDR3 is also encoded by other DNA sequences in this sample.

The receptor comes from a woman between 18 and 29 years old in good health and CMV-seropositive. This chain connects TRBV5-6 to TRBJ1-5, with D unclear. The specimen sequenced was PBMCs. DNA for the CDR3: TGTGCCAGCAGCTTGGGGGCCGTTAGCAATCAGCCCCAGCATTTT. It translates to CASSLGAVSNQPQHF.